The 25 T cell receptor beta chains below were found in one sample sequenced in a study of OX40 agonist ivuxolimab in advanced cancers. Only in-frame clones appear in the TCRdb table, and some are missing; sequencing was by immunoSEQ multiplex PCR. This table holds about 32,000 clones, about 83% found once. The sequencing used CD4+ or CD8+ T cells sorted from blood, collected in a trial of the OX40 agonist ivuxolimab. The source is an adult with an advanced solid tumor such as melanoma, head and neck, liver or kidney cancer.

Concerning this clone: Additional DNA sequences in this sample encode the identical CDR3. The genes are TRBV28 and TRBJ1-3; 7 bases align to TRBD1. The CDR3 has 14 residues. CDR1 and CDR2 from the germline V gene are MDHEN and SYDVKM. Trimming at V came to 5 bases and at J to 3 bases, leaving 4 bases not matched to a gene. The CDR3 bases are TGTGCCAGCAGTCCCGGGACAGTTGGAAACACCATATATTTT. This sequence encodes CASSPGTVGNTIYF.

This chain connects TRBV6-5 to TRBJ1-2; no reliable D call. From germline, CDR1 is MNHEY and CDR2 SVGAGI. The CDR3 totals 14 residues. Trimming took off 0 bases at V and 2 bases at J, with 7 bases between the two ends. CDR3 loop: CASSYSGQNYGYTF. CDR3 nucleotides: TGTGCCAGCAGTTACTCAGGCCAAAACTATGGCTACACCTTC.

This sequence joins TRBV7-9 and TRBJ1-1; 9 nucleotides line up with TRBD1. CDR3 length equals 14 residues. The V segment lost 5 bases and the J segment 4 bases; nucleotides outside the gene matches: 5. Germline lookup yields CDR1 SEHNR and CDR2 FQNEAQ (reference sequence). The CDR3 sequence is CASSPLTGGTEAFF. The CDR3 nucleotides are TGTGCCAGCAGCCCCCTGACAGGGGGCACTGAAGCTTTCTTT.

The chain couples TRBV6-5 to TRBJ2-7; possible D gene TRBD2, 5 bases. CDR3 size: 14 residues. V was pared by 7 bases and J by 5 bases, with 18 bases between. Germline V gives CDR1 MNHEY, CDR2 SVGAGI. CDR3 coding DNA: TGTGCCAGCAAGGGCGGGTGGTTGTTTAACGAGCAGTACTTC. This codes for CASKGGWLFNEQYF.

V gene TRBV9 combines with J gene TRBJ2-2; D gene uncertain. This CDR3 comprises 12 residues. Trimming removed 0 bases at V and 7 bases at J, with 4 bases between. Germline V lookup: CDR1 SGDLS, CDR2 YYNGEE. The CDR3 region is CASSVVGGELFF. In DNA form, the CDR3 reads TGTGCCAGCAGCGTAGTAGGCGGGGAGCTGTTTTTT. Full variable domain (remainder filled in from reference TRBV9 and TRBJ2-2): DSGVTQTPKHLITATGQRVTLRCSPRSGDLSVYWYQQSLDQGLQFLIQYYNGEERAKGNILERFSAQQFPDLHSELNLSSLELGDSALYFCASSVVGGELFFGEGSRLTVL.

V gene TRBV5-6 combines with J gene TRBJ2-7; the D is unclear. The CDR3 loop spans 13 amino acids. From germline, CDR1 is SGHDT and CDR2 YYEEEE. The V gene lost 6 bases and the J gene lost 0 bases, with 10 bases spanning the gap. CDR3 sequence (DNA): TGTGCCAGCACCTCGACAAACTCCTACGAGCAGTACTTC. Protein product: CASTSTNSYEQYF.

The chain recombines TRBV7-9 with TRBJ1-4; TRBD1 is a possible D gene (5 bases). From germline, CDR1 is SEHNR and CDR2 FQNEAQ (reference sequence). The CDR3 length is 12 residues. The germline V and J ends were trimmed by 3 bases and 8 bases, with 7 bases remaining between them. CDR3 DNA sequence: TGTGCCAGCAGCTTCGGGACCGAAAAACTGTTTTTT. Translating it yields CASSFGTEKLFF.

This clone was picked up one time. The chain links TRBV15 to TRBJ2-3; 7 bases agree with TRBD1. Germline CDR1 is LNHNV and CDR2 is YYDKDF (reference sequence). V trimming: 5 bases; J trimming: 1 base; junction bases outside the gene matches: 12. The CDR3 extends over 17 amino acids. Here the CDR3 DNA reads TGTGCCACCAGCGGATTAAAACAGGGGAGAGGCACAGATACGCAGTATTTT. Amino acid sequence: CATSGLKQGRGTDTQYF.

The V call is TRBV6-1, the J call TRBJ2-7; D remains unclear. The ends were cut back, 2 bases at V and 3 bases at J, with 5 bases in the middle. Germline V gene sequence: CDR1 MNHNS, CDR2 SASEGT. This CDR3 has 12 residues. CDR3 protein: CASSERGYEQYF. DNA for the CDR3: TGTGCCAGCAGTGAAAGAGGCTACGAGCAGTACTTC.

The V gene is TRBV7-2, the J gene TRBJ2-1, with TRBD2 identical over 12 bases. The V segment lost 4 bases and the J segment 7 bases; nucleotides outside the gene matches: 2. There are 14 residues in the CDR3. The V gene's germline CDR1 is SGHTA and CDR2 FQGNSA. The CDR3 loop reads CASSSSGGANEQFF. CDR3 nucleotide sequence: TGTGCCAGCAGCTCTAGCGGGGGGGCGAATGAGCAGTTCTTC.

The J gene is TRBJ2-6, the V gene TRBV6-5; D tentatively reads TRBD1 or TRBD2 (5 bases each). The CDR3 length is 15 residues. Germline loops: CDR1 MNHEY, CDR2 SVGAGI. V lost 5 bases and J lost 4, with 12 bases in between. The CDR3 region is CASSPRETGANVLTF. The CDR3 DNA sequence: TGTGCCAGCAGTCCCAGGGAGACCGGGGCCAACGTCCTGACTTTC.

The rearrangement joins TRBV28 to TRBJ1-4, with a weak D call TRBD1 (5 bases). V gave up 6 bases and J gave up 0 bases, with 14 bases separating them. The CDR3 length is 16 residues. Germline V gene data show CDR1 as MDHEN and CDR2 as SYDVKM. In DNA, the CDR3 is TGTGCCAGCAGCCCCCGGGGGGATGCAACTAATGAAAAACTGTTTTTT. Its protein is CASSPRGDATNEKLFF.

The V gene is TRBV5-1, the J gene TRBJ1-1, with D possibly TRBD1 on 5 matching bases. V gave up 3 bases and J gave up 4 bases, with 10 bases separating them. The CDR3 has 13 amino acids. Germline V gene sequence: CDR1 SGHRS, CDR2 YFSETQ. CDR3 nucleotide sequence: TGCGCCAGCAGCTCATTAGGGGCCACTGAAGCTTTCTTT. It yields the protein CASSSLGATEAFF.

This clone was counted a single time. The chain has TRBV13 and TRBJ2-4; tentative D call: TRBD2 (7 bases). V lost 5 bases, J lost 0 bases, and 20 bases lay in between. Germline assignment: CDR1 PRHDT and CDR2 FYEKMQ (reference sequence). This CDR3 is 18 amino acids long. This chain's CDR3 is CASSKVQGGGLAKNIQYF. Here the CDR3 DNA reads TGTGCCAGCAGCAAGGTTCAGGGAGGGGGGCTAGCCAAAAACATTCAGTACTTC.

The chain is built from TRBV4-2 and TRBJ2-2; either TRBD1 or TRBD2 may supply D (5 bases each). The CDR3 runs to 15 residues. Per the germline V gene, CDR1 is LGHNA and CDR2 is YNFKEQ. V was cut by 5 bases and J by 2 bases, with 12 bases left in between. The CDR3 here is CASSVRDGNTGELFF. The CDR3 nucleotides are TGTGCCAGCAGCGTCCGGGACGGCAACACCGGGGAGCTGTTTTTT.

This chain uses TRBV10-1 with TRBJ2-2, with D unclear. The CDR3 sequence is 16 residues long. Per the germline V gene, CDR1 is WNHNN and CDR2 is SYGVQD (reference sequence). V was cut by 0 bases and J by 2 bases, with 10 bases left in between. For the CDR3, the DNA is TGCGCCAGCAGTGAGTCATGGGGATTAAACACCGGGGAGCTGTTTTTT. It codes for CASSESWGLNTGELFF.

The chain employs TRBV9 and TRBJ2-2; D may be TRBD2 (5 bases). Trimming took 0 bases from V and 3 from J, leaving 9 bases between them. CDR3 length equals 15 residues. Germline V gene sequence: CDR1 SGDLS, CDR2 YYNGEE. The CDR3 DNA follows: TGTGCCAGCAGCGTAGGGGTTAGCGACACCGGGGAGCTGTTTTTT. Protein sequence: CASSVGVSDTGELFF.

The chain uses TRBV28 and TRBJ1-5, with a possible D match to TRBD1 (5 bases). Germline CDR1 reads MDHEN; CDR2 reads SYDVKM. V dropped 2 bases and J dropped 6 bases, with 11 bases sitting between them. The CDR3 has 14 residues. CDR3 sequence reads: CASSLVPQGQPQHF. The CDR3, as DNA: TGTGCCAGCAGTTTAGTCCCCCAGGGTCAGCCCCAGCATTTT.

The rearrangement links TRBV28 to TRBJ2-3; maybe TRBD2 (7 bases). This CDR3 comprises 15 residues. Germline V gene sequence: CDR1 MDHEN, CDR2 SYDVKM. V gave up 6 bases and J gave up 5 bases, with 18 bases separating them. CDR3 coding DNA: TGTGCCAGCAGCCCACCGGGGGCGGGAGAAGATACGCAGTATTTT. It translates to CASSPPGAGEDTQYF.

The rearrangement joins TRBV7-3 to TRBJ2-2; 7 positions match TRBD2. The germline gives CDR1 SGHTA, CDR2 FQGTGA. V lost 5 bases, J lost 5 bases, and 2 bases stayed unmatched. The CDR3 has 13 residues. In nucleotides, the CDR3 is TGTGCCAGCAGCAACGGGGGGACCGGGGAGCTGTTTTTT. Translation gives CASSNGGTGELFF.

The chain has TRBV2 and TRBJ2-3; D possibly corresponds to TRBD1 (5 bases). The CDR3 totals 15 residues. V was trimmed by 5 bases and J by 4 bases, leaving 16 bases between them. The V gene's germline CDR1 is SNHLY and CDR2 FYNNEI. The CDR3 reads CASSSEGHSPDTQYF. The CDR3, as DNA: TGTGCCAGCAGTAGCGAAGGACACTCTCCAGATACGCAGTATTTT.

Written as DNA, the CDR3 is TGTGCCAGCAGTCCTAGCGGGAGCGGTGAGACCCAGTACTTC. Protein sequence: CASSPSGSGETQYF. The gene calls are TRBV2 and TRBJ2-5, with TRBD2 identical over 10 bases. Germline V lookup: CDR1 SNHLY, CDR2 FYNNEI. CDR3 length: 14 amino acids. V lost 5 bases, J lost 5 bases, and 5 bases stayed unmatched.

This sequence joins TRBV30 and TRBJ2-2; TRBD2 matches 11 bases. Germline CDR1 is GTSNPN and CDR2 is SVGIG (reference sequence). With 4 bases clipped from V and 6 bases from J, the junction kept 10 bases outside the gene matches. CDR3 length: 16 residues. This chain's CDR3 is CAWKSILAGAPGELFF. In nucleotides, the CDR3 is TGTGCCTGGAAGAGTATACTAGCGGGAGCCCCCGGGGAGCTGTTTTTT.

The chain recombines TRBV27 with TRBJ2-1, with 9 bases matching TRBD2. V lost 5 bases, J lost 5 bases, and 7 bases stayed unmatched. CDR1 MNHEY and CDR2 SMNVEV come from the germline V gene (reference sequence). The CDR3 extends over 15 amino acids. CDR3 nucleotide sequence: TGTGCCAGCAGTCTCCTAGCGGGGAGAAACAATGAGCAGTTCTTC. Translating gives CASSLLAGRNNEQFF.

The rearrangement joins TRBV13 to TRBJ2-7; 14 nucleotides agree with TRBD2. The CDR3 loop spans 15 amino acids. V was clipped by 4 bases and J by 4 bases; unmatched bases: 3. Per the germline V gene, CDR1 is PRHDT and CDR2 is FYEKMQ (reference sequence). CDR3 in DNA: TGTGCCAGCAGCTCGCGGACTAGCGGGAGGTACGAGCAGTACTTC. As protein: CASSSRTSGRYEQYF.